These 23 T cell receptor beta chains originate from one sample sequenced in a study of shared clonotypes between healthy human individuals. Using immunoSEQ multiplex PCR, the repertoire was profiled, and TCRdb retains in-frame clones only, with some absent. Of approximately 460,000 clones in the sample, 60% to 80% were seen once. Sequenced sample: PBMCs. Receptors originate from a middle-aged woman in good health. Some clones in this sample may be carry-over from other donors' samples.

J is TRBJ1-3 and V is TRBV7-8; D unclear. V was shortened by 8 bases and J by 2 bases, with 10 bases between the two germline ends. The germline V gene has CDR1 SGHVS and CDR2 FQNEAQ. CDR3 length equals 13 residues. CDR3: CASRATAGNTIYF. CDR3 in DNA: TGTGCCAGCCGCGCTACAGCTGGAAACACCATATATTTT.

This clone showed up just a few times. Other nucleotide sequences in the sample specify the same CDR3. The chain couples TRBV7-9 to TRBJ1-4, with TRBD1 matching over 10 bases. Trimming at V came to 5 bases and at J to 5 bases, leaving 5 bases not matched to a gene. The CDR3 length is 15 residues. Germline V gives CDR1 SEHNR, CDR2 FQNEAQ (reference sequence). CDR3 coding DNA: TGTGCCAGCAGCGCCCGGACAGGGGGAAATGAAAAACTGTTTTTT. Translated: CASSARTGGNEKLFF.

This clone was detected many times. The chain is built from TRBV6-5 and TRBJ2-6, with D possibly being TRBD2 (5 bases). Deletions cut 6 bases from V and 0 bases from J, with 6 bases between. In germline, CDR1 is MNHEY, CDR2 SVGAGI. The CDR3 is 14 amino acids. CDR3 residues: CASSRDSGANVLTF. The CDR3 DNA reads TGTGCCAGCAGCCGGGACTCTGGGGCCAACGTCCTGACTTTC.

The chain couples TRBV5-4 to TRBJ2-5; TRBD2 is a possible D gene (6 bases). The J call is doubtful: the DNA matches TRBJ2-7 better. The germline V gene has CDR1 SGHNT and CDR2 YYREEE (reference sequence). The CDR3 loop spans 14 amino acids. The chain's CDR3 is CASRRDAGSDEQYF. CDR3 nucleotides: TGTGCCAGCAGGAGGGACGCGGGAAGCGACGAGCAGTACTTC.

V gene TRBV28 combines with J gene TRBJ1-1; weak D call: TRBD1 (6 bases). CDR3 size: 16 residues. V shed 2 bases and J shed 0 bases, with 13 bases lying between them. Germline CDR1 and CDR2: MDHEN and SYDVKM. This CDR3 is CASSLGPRQVNTEAFF. For the CDR3, the DNA is TGTGCCAGCAGTTTAGGGCCGCGACAGGTGAACACTGAAGCTTTCTTT.

V gene TRBV5-1 combines with J gene TRBJ2-7; 10 bases are shared with TRBD1. CDR1 and CDR2 (germline): SGHRS, YFSETQ. The ends lost 3 bases at V and 3 bases at J; junction bases unmatched: 3. The CDR3 is 14 residues long. The CDR3 here is CASSSRTGGYEQYF. CDR3 coding DNA: TGCGCCAGCAGCTCCCGGACAGGGGGCTACGAGCAGTACTTC.

This chain uses TRBV6-1 with TRBJ2-3; 10 bases align to TRBD2. The CDR3 has 16 residues. J lost 6 bases, V lost 4 bases, and 10 bases had no gene match. From germline, CDR1 is MNHNS and CDR2 SASEGT. The CDR3 region has the DNA TGTGCCAGCAGTGCAGAAAGCGGGAGGGTTTTTGATACGCAGTATTTT. Its protein product is CASSAESGRVFDTQYF.

V gene TRBV7-9 combines with J gene TRBJ1-1; D is uncertain. The ends were cut back, 5 bases at V and 5 bases at J, with 9 bases in the middle. This CDR3 has 12 residues. Per germline, CDR1 SEHNR and CDR2 FQNEAQ (reference sequence). Here the CDR3 reads CASSQSGTEAFF. CDR3 nucleotide sequence: TGTGCCAGCAGCCAGTCCGGGACTGAAGCTTTCTTT.

This rearrangement joins TRBV19 to TRBJ2-1; 10 bases fit TRBD1. CDR1 and CDR2 from the germline V gene are LNHDA and SQIVND (reference sequence). V lost 0 bases to trimming and J lost 4 bases; unmatched junction nucleotides: 3. The CDR3 has 16 amino acids. In DNA, the CDR3 is TGTGCCAGTAGTATAGACGGGACAGGGGCTTACAATGAGCAGTTCTTC. Protein product: CASSIDGTGAYNEQFF.

V gene TRBV4-1 combines with J gene TRBJ2-5, with 13 bases aligning to TRBD2. The CDR3 contains 17 residues. Trimming took 0 bases from V and 2 from J; bases not matched to a gene: 3. From germline, CDR1 is MGHRA and CDR2 YSYEKL. CDR3 DNA sequence: TGCGCCAGCAGCCAAGATTGGACTAGCGGGAGTCAAGAGACCCAGTACTTC. Its protein product is CASSQDWTSGSQETQYF.

The chain has TRBV9 and TRBJ2-1; D may correspond to TRBD1 or TRBD2 (5 bases each). The CDR3 has 14 residues. V gave up 3 bases and J gave up 9 bases, with 16 bases separating them. Germline CDR1 reads SGDLS; CDR2 reads YYNGEE. This CDR3 reads CASSGQVTGREQFF. CDR3 coding DNA: TGTGCCAGCAGCGGCCAAGTAACGGGGCGTGAGCAGTTCTTC.

The chain joins TRBV5-6 to TRBJ2-2, with 10 bases aligning to TRBD2. Germline assignment: CDR1 SGHDT and CDR2 YYEEEE. With 6 bases clipped from V and 8 bases from J, the junction kept 13 bases outside the gene matches. This CDR3 spans 16 amino acids. This chain's CDR3 is CASTPSGRAARGELFF. The CDR3, as DNA: TGTGCCAGCACTCCGAGCGGGAGGGCCGCAAGAGGGGAGCTGTTTTTT.

About this clone itself: Since a far larger clone is one base different, this is likely a read error. J is TRBJ2-7 and V is TRBV7-2; D remains unclear. Trimming stripped 3 bases from V and 6 bases from J, with 12 bases between. The CDR3 runs to 13 residues. Germline CDR1 reads SGHTA; CDR2 reads FQGNSA. Written as DNA, the CDR3 is TGTGCCAGCAGCTTGAATCCGGGCGTCGAGCAGTACTTC. The encoded protein is CASSLNPGVEQYF.

V and J are TRBV5-5 and TRBJ2-3, with TRBD2 matching over 9 bases. The CDR3 length is 17 residues. V lost 4 bases and J lost 3; bases outside the gene matches: 12. Germline V lookup: CDR1 SGHKS, CDR2 YYEKEE (reference sequence). CDR3 sequence reads: CASSQGVAGAWTDTQYF. The CDR3 nucleotides are TGTGCCAGCAGCCAGGGGGTAGCGGGAGCTTGGACAGATACGCAGTATTTT. The full variable domain, rest sourced from reference TRBV5-5 and TRBJ2-3, is DAGVTQSPTHLIKTRGQQVTLRCSPISGHKSVSWYQQVLGQGPQFIFQYYEKEERGRGNFPDRFSARQFPNYSSELNVNALLLGDSALYLCASSQGVAGAWTDTQYFGPGTRLTVL.

The rearrangement uses TRBV7-2 and TRBJ2-7; D call uncertain. The germline V and J ends were trimmed by 1 base and 4 bases, with 8 bases remaining between them. The CDR3 sequence is 13 residues long. Germline-derived CDR1 and CDR2 are SGHTA and FQGNSA. This chain's CDR3 is CASSLEGRYEQYF. Written as DNA, the CDR3 is TGTGCCAGCAGCTTAGAAGGAAGGTACGAGCAGTACTTC.

The chain is built from TRBV9 and TRBJ2-5, with D maybe TRBD2 (5 bases). The length of the CDR3 is 14 residues. Germline CDR1 SGDLS, CDR2 YYNGEE. Trimming shortened V by 9 bases and J by 1 base, and 16 bases separated the two germline ends. This CDR3 reads CAIAKRTAQETQYF. The CDR3, as DNA: TGTGCCATTGCTAAGCGGACCGCCCAAGAGACCCAGTACTTC.

This clone appeared a few times. The gene calls are TRBV7-9 and TRBJ2-1, with D uncertain. The CDR3 runs to 13 residues. Deletions cut 1 base from V and 6 bases from J, with 7 bases between. CDR1 is SEHNR and CDR2 is FQNEAQ in the germline V gene (reference sequence). The CDR3: CASSLVGTNEQFF. CDR3 DNA: TGTGCCAGCAGCTTAGTGGGAACCAATGAGCAGTTCTTC.

This chain joins TRBV28 and TRBJ2-7; TRBD1 matches 8 bases. Germline V lookup: CDR1 MDHEN, CDR2 SYDVKM. Losses at the gene ends were 6 bases for V and 0 bases for J; bases not matched to a gene: 10. This CDR3 has 16 amino acids. The DNA for the CDR3 is TGTGCCAGCAGACCAGGACAGGGATGGGCCTCCTACGAGCAGTACTTC. This sequence encodes CASRPGQGWASYEQYF.

The genes are TRBV10-3 and TRBJ2-1; possible D gene TRBD1, 6 bases. This CDR3 is built from 13 residues. Trimming stripped 10 bases from V and 4 bases from J, with 14 bases between. Per the germline V gene, CDR1 is ENHRY and CDR2 is SYGVKD. DNA of the CDR3: TGTGCCACCAACCGGGACACTTACAATGAGCAGTTCTTC. Its translation: CATNRDTYNEQFF.

The chain combines TRBV7-3 with TRBJ1-2; 7 bases line up with TRBD1. The germline V gene has CDR1 SGHTA and CDR2 FQGTGA. V shed 2 bases and J 4 bases; nucleotides not matched to a gene: 7. The CDR3 extends over 15 amino acids. Written as DNA, the CDR3 is TGTGCCAGCAGCTTAGGCGTACAGGGGAGCTATGGCTACACCTTC. Its protein product is CASSLGVQGSYGYTF.

This clone was seen only a few times. V is TRBV7-9 and J is TRBJ2-3; D is perhaps TRBD1 or TRBD2 (5 bases each). V lost 1 base and J 1 base, leaving 15 bases between the germline ends. CDR3 length: 17 amino acids. Germline CDR1 and CDR2: SEHNR and FQNEAQ (reference sequence). CDR3 protein: CASSLGAARDGTDTQYF. CDR3 coding DNA: TGTGCCAGCAGCTTAGGAGCTGCCAGGGACGGCACAGATACGCAGTATTTT.

Worth noting for this clone: A read error is possible here, since a much larger clone lies one base away. The chain employs TRBV30 and TRBJ2-2; 7 bases fit TRBD2. V shed 0 bases and J 9 bases; nucleotides not matched to a gene: 13. The germline CDR1 and CDR2 sequences are GTSNPN and SVGIG (reference sequence). CDR3 length: 16 amino acids. For the CDR3, the DNA is TGTGCCTGGAGTGTATCTGGGGGAGGGTTTCCCTGGGAGCTGTTTTTT. Its translation: CAWSVSGGGFPWELFF.

The chain recombines TRBV28 with TRBJ1-5; D call uncertain. V lost 2 bases and J lost 2, with 10 bases in between. Germline V CDR1 and CDR2: MDHEN, SYDVKM. This CDR3 region has 15 residues. The CDR3 DNA reads TGTGCCAGCAGTTTAAGCCGGCGCGGCAATCAGCCCCAGCATTTT. Translation gives CASSLSRRGNQPQHF.